These 18 T cell receptor beta chains were sequenced from one sample in a study of response to subunit inactivated influenza vaccine. TCRdb re-called the RT-PCR reads with MiXCR, one entry per CDR3 protein. The sample includes a few hundred thousand distinct CDR3 sequences, more than 7% seen only once; the top ten take less than 15%. Sequencing was performed on PBMCs from blood, taken roughly 24 months after vaccination. The receptors shown here come from a man between 50 and 75 years old who received an inactivated influenza vaccine.

This sequence joins TRBV4-1 and TRBJ2-1; 7 positions agree with TRBD2. V lost 4 bases and J lost 4; bases outside the gene matches: 4. The CDR3 consists of 14 residues. Per the germline V gene, CDR1 is MGHRA and CDR2 is YSYEKL. In DNA form, the CDR3 reads TGCGCCAGCAGCCGGGACTACGGTTACAATGAGCAGTTCTTC. It encodes CASSRDYGYNEQFF.

This clonotype appeared many times. The chain couples TRBV7-9 to TRBJ2-2; 9 bases match TRBD1. Germline V gives CDR1 SEHNR, CDR2 FQNEAQ (reference sequence). J gave up 2 bases and V 3 bases, and 4 bases lay outside the gene matches. The CDR3 has 16 amino acids. The CDR3 nucleotides read TGTGCCAGCAGCTTGGGACAGGGCGAAAACACCGGGGAGCTGTTTTTT. Protein sequence: CASSLGQGENTGELFF.

This clonotype has just a few counts. The chain employs TRBV6-1 and TRBJ1-1; TRBD1 is a possible D gene (5 bases). V was shortened by 6 bases and J by 0 bases, with 11 bases between the two germline ends. The CDR3 length is 14 residues. The germline CDR1 and CDR2 sequences are MNHNS and SASEGT. This CDR3 is CASRPGGLNTEAFF. The CDR3 bases are TGTGCCAGCAGGCCCGGGGGGTTGAACACTGAAGCTTTCTTT.

The CDR3 here is CASSQTVTKAPGNEQFF. The CDR3 DNA sequence: TGTGCCAGCAGCCAAACCGTTACTAAGGCCCCGGGGAATGAGCAGTTCTTC. The gene calls are TRBV4-2 and TRBJ2-1; D might be TRBD2 (5 bases). The CDR3 spans 17 residues. Germline loops: CDR1 LGHNA, CDR2 YNFKEQ. V was pared by 2 bases and J by 7 bases, with 21 bases between.

This clonotype showed up just a few times. The chain has TRBV12-3 or TRBV12-4 and TRBJ2-4; D is unresolved. V was pared by 8 bases and J by 1 base, with 12 bases between. This CDR3 region has 14 residues. The CDR3 sequence: CASALSGAKNIQYF. As DNA, the CDR3 is TGTGCCAGCGCCTTGAGTGGGGCCAAAAACATTCAGTACTTC.

This clonotype was counted many times. The J gene is TRBJ1-2, the V gene TRBV5-6, with D unresolved. From germline, CDR1 is SGHDT and CDR2 YYEEEE. The V end was cut by 1 base, the J end by 0 bases, with 7 bases between. The CDR3 is 14 residues long. In DNA form, the CDR3 reads TGTGCCAGCAGCTTGCAGGATGCTAACTATGGCTACACCTTC. Protein: CASSLQDANYGYTF.

This clonotype was seen a handful of times. The chain joins TRBV18 to TRBJ2-7; D is unresolved. The CDR3 contains 12 residues. CDR1 and CDR2 from the germline V gene are KGHSH and LQKENI. V lost 6 bases and J 5 bases, leaving 11 bases between the germline ends. This CDR3 is CASSLYANEQYF. CDR3 bases: TGTGCCAGCTCCCTTTACGCCAACGAGCAGTACTTC.

The chain combines TRBV29-1 with TRBJ2-1, with TRBD1 identical over 9 bases. Trimming took 4 bases from V and 7 from J; bases not matched to a gene: 14. CDR1 is SQVTM and CDR2 is ANQGSEA in the germline V gene. This CDR3 spans 16 amino acids. This chain's CDR3 is CSVGPGRTGVGNEQFF. CDR3 DNA: TGCAGCGTTGGACCGGGAAGGACAGGGGTTGGAAATGAGCAGTTCTTC.

The chain joins TRBV7-9 to TRBJ2-7, with D tentatively TRBD1 (5 bases). Germline V gene data show CDR1 as SEHNR and CDR2 as FQNEAQ (reference sequence). Between the trimmed V and J ends, which lost 2 bases and 2 bases, there was a span of 13 bases. The CDR3 extends over 15 amino acids. For the CDR3, the DNA is TGTGCCAGCAGCTTACCACGTGCAGGGCCCTACGAGCAGTACTTC. This translates into CASSLPRAGPYEQYF.

This clonotype came up a few times. J is TRBJ2-4 and V is TRBV4-2, with D possibly matching TRBD2 (6 bases). The V and J ends lost 0 bases and 7 bases respectively, with 16 bases between them. The CDR3 totals 16 residues. Germline loops: CDR1 LGHNA, CDR2 YNFKEQ. The CDR3 spells CASSQDPGLDFNIQYF. CDR3 sequence (DNA): TGTGCCAGCAGCCAAGATCCGGGACTGGACTTCAACATTCAGTACTTC.

This clonotype was picked up a small number of times. The rearrangement uses TRBV6-5 and TRBJ1-4, with 10 bases identical to TRBD1. CDR3 size: 17 residues. V trimming: 2 bases; J trimming: 7 bases; junction bases outside the gene matches: 10. The germline CDR1 and CDR2 sequences are MNHEY and SVGAGI. The CDR3 reads CASSYTWDRGEREKLFF. The CDR3 nucleotides are TGTGCCAGCAGTTACACATGGGACAGGGGAGAGCGTGAAAAACTGTTTTTT.

The CDR3 coding sequence is TGCAGTGCTAGAGATACGGCAGGGGCACGTCAGCCCCAGCATTTT. Its translation: CSARDTAGARQPQHF. This chain links TRBV20-1 with TRBJ1-5; TRBD1 is a possible D gene (6 bases). Trimming removed 0 bases at V and 6 bases at J, with 15 bases between. Per the germline V gene, CDR1 is DFQATT and CDR2 is SNEGSKA (reference sequence). CDR3 length: 15 residues.

The gene calls are TRBV15 and TRBJ2-7, with D possibly called TRBD1 or TRBD2 (5 bases each). Between the trimmed V and J ends, which lost 1 base and 2 bases, there was a span of 9 bases. Germline CDR1 reads LNHNV; CDR2 reads YYDKDF (reference sequence). CDR3 length equals 14 residues. DNA for the CDR3: TGTGCCACCAGCAGAGGGGACCGCACCTACGAGCAGTACTTC. The encoded protein is CATSRGDRTYEQYF.

This clonotype was counted many times. The chain uses TRBV12-3 or TRBV12-4 and TRBJ2-4; D is undetermined. The CDR3 has 16 amino acids. Trimming removed 8 bases from V and 0 bases from J, with 17 bases in between. CDR3 sequence reads: CASLPNEALAKNIQYF. CDR3 DNA: TGTGCCAGCCTCCCCAATGAGGCTCTAGCCAAAAACATTCAGTACTTC.

Notes on this clonotype: This may be a read error: a much more frequent sequence differs by one nucleotide. The genes are TRBV11-2 and TRBJ2-1, with D possibly matching TRBD1 (5 bases). CDR1 is SGHAT, CDR2 FQNNGV, per germline. This CDR3 is 15 amino acids long. The CDR3 is CAGSPLSGRRNEQFF. As DNA, the CDR3 is TGTGCCGGCAGCCCACTTTCAGGGCGTCGCAATGAGCAGTTCTTC.

This clonotype has only a few counts. This chain connects TRBV20-1 to TRBJ1-1, with D perhaps TRBD1 (6 bases). CDR1 is DFQATT and CDR2 is SNEGSKA in the germline V gene (reference sequence). V lost 5 bases, J lost 1 base, and 17 bases lay in between. The length of the CDR3 is 15 residues. DNA of the CDR3: TGCAGTGCTCCCCGCGGGGGACACCCGAACACTGAAGCTTTCTTT. It yields the protein CSAPRGGHPNTEAFF.

This clonotype was seen ten or more times. The genes are TRBV6-1 and TRBJ1-2; D uncertain. Germline V gives CDR1 MNHNS, CDR2 SASEGT. Trimming removed 3 bases from V and 2 bases from J, with 7 bases in between. The CDR3 is 13 residues long. CDR3 loop: CASSDQTNYGYTF. The CDR3 region has the DNA TGTGCCAGCAGTGACCAGACAAACTATGGCTACACCTTC.

There are a few counts of this clonotype. The CDR3 sequence is CASGKSGTSYEQYF. As DNA, the CDR3 is TGTGCCAGCGGCAAATCAGGGACATCCTACGAGCAGTACTTC. V usage is TRBV11-2 and J usage is TRBJ2-7; perhaps TRBD1 as D (6 bases). CDR3 length: 14 amino acids. V was clipped by 8 bases and J by 1 base, with 15 bases between them. CDR1 and CDR2 from the germline V gene are SGHAT and FQNNGV.